A selection of T cell receptor beta chains follows, all from one sample in a study of blood T cell repertoires in COVID-19. This table comes from immunoSEQ multiplex PCR, and its TCRdb copy is limited to in-frame clones, with some not included. This table has roughly 30,000 clones, over 90% appearing once. The sample comprised peripheral blood. All receptors come from a human donor in a cohort sampled during active COVID-19. CDR3s include the opening cysteine and the closing phenylalanine or tryptophan. Fields, in order: D gene, J gene, V gene, clone size, CDR3 DNA, CDR3 protein. The D gene is left open where the match is weak. The listing skips clone size in some rows; elsewhere it reads once, few, many or a size class.

.	TRBJ1-2	TRBV27	.	TGTGCCAGCATGGGCAGGCATGGCTACACCTTC	CASMGRHGYTF
TRBD2	TRBJ2-1	TRBV20-1	.	TGCAGTGCTAGTCGGCTAGCGGGGGGCCTTTACAATGAGCAGTTCTTC	CSASRLAGGLYNEQFF
TRBD1	TRBJ1-5	TRBV28	.	TGTGCCAGCAGTGGCCGAGACAGGGATCAGCCCCAGCATTTT	CASSGRDRDQPQHF
.	TRBJ2-5	TRBV5-1	.	TGCGCCAGCAGCTTTGACCCCGCCAGGGGAGATGTGGAGACCCAGTACTTC	CASSFDPARGDVETQYF
TRBD1	TRBJ1-4	TRBV7-9	.	TGTGCCAGCAGCCGGACAGGGAATGAAAAACTGTTTTTT	CASSRTGNEKLFF
.	TRBJ1-5	TRBV7-3	.	TGTGCCAGCAGCTTATTGATCGGGAGCGAATTCAATCAGCCCCAGCATTTT	CASSLLIGSEFNQPQHF
.	TRBJ2-7	TRBV5-4	few	TGTGCCAGCAGCCCCGATCGTACTAGAGGATACTCTTGGGAGCAGTACTTC	CASSPDRTRGYSWEQYF
.	TRBJ2-1	TRBV9	.	TGTGCCAGCAGCGCCTTTAATGAACTTAATGAGCAGTTCTTC	CASSAFNELNEQFF
.	TRBJ1-5	TRBV7-9	.	TGTGCCAGCAGCCGCCCCGGGGGGCATCAGCCCCAGCATTTT	CASSRPGGHQPQHF
.	TRBJ2-7	TRBV4-1	.	TGCGCCAGCAGCCAAGTAGGTGGATTCGGAGGCGAGCAGTACTTC	CASSQVGGFGGEQYF
TRBD1	TRBJ1-2	TRBV7-2	.	TGTGCCAGCAGCAAGGACAGGGGGTATGGCTACACCTTC	CASSKDRGYGYTF
TRBD2	TRBJ2-4	TRBV27	.	TGTGCCAGCAGTGGGACTAGCGGGAGTACCCACATTCAGTACTTC	CASSGTSGSTHIQYF
.	TRBJ1-3	TRBV10-1	once	TGCGCCAGCAGGTCAGCGCCTGGAAACACCATATATTTT	CASRSAPGNTIYF
TRBD1	TRBJ2-7	TRBV5-4	few	TGTGCCAGCAGCCAAACCGGGACAGGGGATTACGAGCAGTACTTC	CASSQTGTGDYEQYF
.	TRBJ2-7	TRBV6-5	.	TGTGCCAGCAGTTCAGGGCGCGAGCAGTACTTC	CASSSGREQYF
.	TRBJ2-2	TRBV5-1	.	TGCGCCAGCAGCTTGGCCCTAGGACAATCCGGGGAGCTGTTTTTT	CASSLALGQSGELFF
.	TRBJ1-4	TRBV9	.	TGTGCCAGCAGCGCCAGACCCCCTAGTGAAGAACTGTTTTTT	CASSARPPSEELFF
.	TRBJ2-1	TRBV5-1	.	TGCGCCAGCACCTCATTTAGCTCCTACAATGAGCAGTTCTTC	CASTSFSSYNEQFF
TRBD1	TRBJ2-5	TRBV3-1/TRBV3-2	once	TGTGCCAGAAGTCAATGTCCAACCGGGACAGGAAAACAAGAGACCCAGTACTTC	CARSQCPTGTGKQETQYF
.	TRBJ1-2	TRBV6-1	.	TGTGCCAGCAGTGAAACGGGGGGCGCTTATAATGGCTACACCTTC	CASSETGGAYNGYTF
.	TRBJ2-7	TRBV7-6	.	TGTGCCAGCAGCTTTCCCGGAGGCGGGGCCGATTCGGCCGAGCAGTACTTC	CASSFPGGGADSAEQYF
.	TRBJ2-1	TRBV5-6	.	TGTGCCAGCACCCCCTTCAGGACTGAACTGTTAGGGCAGTTCTTC	CASTPFRTELLGQFF